The 23 T cell receptor beta chains listed next were all sequenced from one sample in a study of cytomegalovirus exposure and HLA in healthy donors. Profiled with immunoSEQ multiplex PCR; TCRdb holds only in-frame clones, not every one. This sample has about 120,000 clones, with approximately 89% found just once. The sequenced sample consisted of PBMCs. Receptors were obtained from a man aged 18-30 years in good health and CMV-seronegative.

V usage is TRBV10-2 and J usage is TRBJ1-1; TRBD1 agrees at 8 bases. The CDR3 is made up of 18 amino acids. CDR1 and CDR2 (germline): WSHSY, SAAADI. V gave up 8 bases and J gave up 8 bases; unmatched junction bases: 25. The CDR3 bases are TGCGCCAGCGCTGGTCCGGAACAGGGGGAGAAAGGCTACATCGAAGCTTTCTTT. Protein product: CASAGPEQGEKGYIEAFF.

The chain joins TRBV19 to TRBJ1-5; 7 nucleotides align to TRBD1. V shed 6 bases, J shed 1 base, and the junction held 3 bases outside the gene matches. This CDR3 region has 14 residues. Germline V lookup: CDR1 LNHDA, CDR2 SQIVND (reference sequence). CDR3 region: CASSPTGSNQPQHF. CDR3 bases: TGTGCCAGTAGCCCGACAGGGAGCAATCAGCCCCAGCATTTT.

This clone was seen more than once but under ten times. The V call is TRBV18, the J call TRBJ1-5, with 9 bases that match TRBD1. The germline V gene has CDR1 KGHSH and CDR2 LQKENI. V gave up 3 bases and J gave up 2 bases; unmatched junction bases: 5. The CDR3 totals 16 residues. CDR3: CASSPGTGSGNQPQHF. The CDR3 DNA sequence: TGTGCCAGCTCACCCGGGACAGGGTCCGGCAATCAGCCCCAGCATTTT.

This clone has just a few counts. CDR3 amino acids: CASTRGGAGSYEQYF. The DNA of the CDR3 is TGTGCCAGCACCCGGGGGGGCGCTGGGAGCTACGAGCAGTACTTC. The chain couples TRBV27 to TRBJ2-7, with 8 nucleotides matching TRBD2. This CDR3 has 15 residues. Per germline, CDR1 MNHEY and CDR2 SMNVEV (reference sequence). Trimming removed 7 bases from V and 3 bases from J; junction bases left unmatched: 11.

The chain couples TRBV27 to TRBJ2-1, with 7 bases lining up with TRBD2. Unmatched junction bases numbered 21, after V lost 7 bases and J lost 3 bases. This CDR3 spans 19 amino acids. CDR1 is MNHEY and CDR2 is SMNVEV in the germline V gene (reference sequence). DNA for the CDR3: TGTGCCAGCAATTGGTATGCAATGTCCGAGACTAGCCTCTACAATGAGCAGTTCTTC. Translating it yields CASNWYAMSETSLYNEQFF.

The CDR3 is CASSYGLGRTKAFF. CDR3 nucleotide sequence: TGTGCCAGCAGTTACGGTCTCGGGCGGACAAAAGCTTTCTTT. The chain has TRBV6-5 and TRBJ1-1; tentative D call: TRBD1 (5 bases). The CDR3 has 14 residues. V shed 2 bases and J shed 9 bases, with 16 bases lying between them. Germline V CDR1 and CDR2: MNHEY, SVGAGI.

The rearrangement uses TRBV5-1 and TRBJ1-6; 7 positions agree with TRBD1. Germline trimming cut 0 bases from V and 9 bases from J; bases unmatched to any gene: 12. Germline CDR1 reads SGHRS; CDR2 reads YFSETQ. This CDR3 comprises 17 residues. CDR3 sequence: CASSLEGITGAFSPLHF. CDR3 nucleotides: TGCGCCAGCAGCTTGGAGGGGATTACAGGGGCGTTTTCACCCCTCCACTTT.

V gene TRBV27 combines with J gene TRBJ1-4, with D hard to call. V lost 3 bases and J lost 10, with 15 bases in between. The CDR3 loop spans 14 amino acids. Germline-derived CDR1 and CDR2 are MNHEY and SMNVEV (reference sequence). Here the CDR3 reads CASSFSIGEGKLFF. CDR3 in DNA: TGTGCCAGCAGTTTCAGTATCGGGGAGGGAAAACTGTTTTTT.

The rearrangement uses TRBV4-2 and TRBJ2-5, with a tentative D call TRBD2 (5 bases). Trimming took off 1 base at V and 5 bases at J, with 8 bases between the two ends. The CDR3 is 13 amino acids. CDR1 and CDR2 from the germline V gene are LGHNA and YNFKEQ. CDR3 coding DNA: TGTGCCAGCAGCCAAGCGGGAATTGAGACCCAGTACTTC. It yields the protein CASSQAGIETQYF.

The chain recombines TRBV5-6 with TRBJ2-7; 10 bases align to TRBD1. The V gene end was trimmed by 4 bases and the J gene end by 7 bases; junction bases not matched to a gene: 11. The length of the CDR3 is 15 residues. Germline V gives CDR1 SGHDT, CDR2 YYEEEE. The CDR3 is CASSRRDRGLWEQYF. The CDR3 DNA follows: TGTGCCAGCAGCAGAAGGGACAGGGGCCTTTGGGAGCAGTACTTC.

This rearrangement joins TRBV2 to TRBJ1-1; D perhaps matches TRBD1 (5 bases). This CDR3 has 14 residues. V shed 5 bases and J shed 2 bases, with 12 bases lying between them. CDR1 is SNHLY, CDR2 FYNNEI, per germline. As DNA, the CDR3 is TGTGCCAGCAGTAACAGGTTTTTTAACACTGAAGCTTTCTTT. This sequence encodes CASSNRFFNTEAFF. Variable domain in full (rest from reference TRBV2 and TRBJ1-1): EPEVTQTPSHQVTQMGQEVILRCVPISNHLYFYWYRQILGQKVEFLVSFYNNEISEKSEIFDDQFSVERPDGSNFTLKIRSTKLEDSAMYFCASSNRFFNTEAFFGQGTRLTVV.

The rearrangement links TRBV27 to TRBJ2-3, with 12 bases fitting TRBD2. Germline V CDR1 and CDR2: MNHEY, SMNVEV (reference sequence). V dropped 5 bases and J dropped 1; count of bases not matched to a gene: 4. The CDR3 runs to 16 residues. The CDR3 loop reads CASSARLAGGTDTQYF. The CDR3 DNA reads TGTGCCAGCAGTGCCAGACTAGCGGGGGGCACAGATACGCAGTATTTT.

This clone was detected only once. V gene TRBV30 combines with J gene TRBJ1-2; possible D gene TRBD1, 5 bases. Deletions cut 4 bases from V and 4 bases from J, with 19 bases between. The CDR3 extends over 15 amino acids. The germline gives CDR1 GTSNPN, CDR2 SVGIG (reference sequence). The CDR3 DNA is TGTGCCTGGATTTCGGGGTTGGGGGGTTCCTATGGCTACACCTTC. Encoded protein: CAWISGLGGSYGYTF.

The table lists this clone with a count of one. The chain is built from TRBV7-2 and TRBJ2-3; 12 bases match TRBD2. The V and J ends lost 1 base and 1 base, in that order; junction bases with no gene match: 0. The CDR3 is made up of 16 amino acids. Germline V gene data show CDR1 as SGHTA and CDR2 as FQGNSA. CDR3 nucleotide sequence: TGTGCCAGCAGCTTAGGGACTAGCGGGGGCACAGATACGCAGTATTTT. It translates to CASSLGTSGGTDTQYF.

V is TRBV5-1 and J is TRBJ2-3, with a weak D call TRBD2 (6 bases). Trimming left V 2 bases short and J 5 bases short, with 12 bases between. Germline CDR1 is SGHRS and CDR2 is YFSETQ. The CDR3 consists of 14 residues. The CDR3 sequence: CASSLTGVKDTQYF. The CDR3 region has the DNA TGCGCCAGCAGCTTAACGGGGGTAAAAGATACGCAGTATTTT.

This clone was seen just once. In nucleotides, the CDR3 is TGTGCCAGCAGTCAGGGGAGCAATCAGCCCCAGCATTTT. Its protein product is CASSQGSNQPQHF. The chain has TRBV6-4 and TRBJ1-5, with D possibly TRBD1 on 6 matching bases. This CDR3 comprises 13 residues. Between the trimmed V and J ends, which lost 5 bases and 1 base, there was a span of 6 bases. The V gene's germline CDR1 is MRHNA and CDR2 SNTAGT.

The chain uses TRBV9 and TRBJ1-6, with TRBD1 matching 9 bases. This CDR3 is 15 amino acids long. Germline V gene data show CDR1 as SGDLS and CDR2 as YYNGEE. V gave up 0 bases and J gave up 8 bases; unmatched junction bases: 3. CDR3 protein: CASSVGGQGYSPLHF. In DNA form, the CDR3 reads TGTGCCAGCAGCGTAGGGGGACAGGGTTATTCACCCCTCCACTTT.

The CDR3 nucleotides are TGCGCCAGCAGTACTTCAAGGTTGCAGGGGGGGAACACTGAAGCTTTCTTT. This encodes CASSTSRLQGGNTEAFF. The genes are TRBV4-1 and TRBJ1-1; 7 nucleotides match TRBD1. The CDR3 has 17 residues. CDR1 is MGHRA, CDR2 YSYEKL, per germline. Unmatched junction bases numbered 14, after V lost 6 bases and J lost 1 base.

This clone was recorded only once. V is TRBV7-2 and J is TRBJ1-3, with a weak D call TRBD1 (5 bases). V was clipped by 7 bases and J by 1 base, with 14 bases between them. CDR1 SGHTA and CDR2 FQGNSA come from the germline V gene. The CDR3 length is 15 residues. The CDR3 spells CASTLTGGSGNTIYF. The CDR3 DNA reads as TGTGCCAGCACCCTCACCGGGGGTTCTGGAAACACCATATATTTT.

This clone has just a few counts. The gene calls are TRBV27 and TRBJ2-7; 7 bases are a match to TRBD1. CDR1 is MNHEY, CDR2 SMNVEV, per germline (reference sequence). With 7 bases clipped from V and 2 bases from J, the junction kept 5 bases outside the gene matches. The CDR3 length is 13 residues. The CDR3 here is CASTRTGTYEQYF. DNA for the CDR3: TGTGCCAGCACCCGGACAGGAACCTACGAGCAGTACTTC.

This sequence joins TRBV27 and TRBJ1-2, with TRBD1 identical over 7 bases. The V gene's germline CDR1 is MNHEY and CDR2 SMNVEV (reference sequence). J lost 1 base, V lost 7 bases, and 9 bases had no gene match. The CDR3 spans 15 residues. CDR3 residues: CASKSPGQHNYGYTF. CDR3 in DNA: TGTGCCAGCAAATCCCCGGGACAGCATAACTATGGCTACACCTTC.

This rearrangement joins TRBV4-3 to TRBJ1-1, with D tentatively TRBD1 (5 bases). V shed 0 bases and J shed 2 bases, with 10 bases lying between them. This CDR3 region has 15 residues. Germline V gene sequence: CDR1 LGHNA, CDR2 YSLEER. In DNA form, the CDR3 reads TGCGCCAGCAGCCAAGAGCAGGGATTAAACACTGAAGCTTTCTTT. It specifies CASSQEQGLNTEAFF.

J is TRBJ2-1 and V is TRBV27; 8 bases match TRBD2. J lost 6 bases, V lost 7 bases, and 11 bases had no gene match. CDR1 is MNHEY and CDR2 is SMNVEV in the germline V gene (reference sequence). The CDR3 has 15 residues. DNA of the CDR3: TGTGCCAGCATAGACGGGGGGGGATCTTCCAATGAGCAGTTCTTC. Protein sequence: CASIDGGGSSNEQFF.